This T cell receptor beta chain originates from a study of TET2 disruption in CD19-targeted CAR T cells (dated by TCRdb to 2016 to 2018). Looking at the study overall: The number of samples was determined by the original clinical trial design and by which samples were available, and no additional inclusion criteria were applied. On the study overall, not on this receptor specifically: The conclusions about the patient's CAR T cells were based on extensive analysis of only one subject.

Note on this clone: What antigen it recognizes has not been identified. The junction shows a germline mismatch at one end, possibly a read error.

The intended sense of this specimen's treatment or condition label: autologous CTL019 cells: CD19 CAR with 4-1BB and CD3 zeta domains. TCR zeta and 4-1BB costimulatory signaling domains were incorporated into the CD19 CAR. Leukapheresis was used to collect the T cells for CTL019 manufacturing from peripheral blood. The DNeasy Blood and Tissue Kit was used to extract genomic DNA from pre-infusion T cells, peripheral blood, or sorted post-infusion T cells. TCR beta chain deep sequencing was performed with the immunoSEQ assay. The authors processed their data as follows. Clonotype frequencies were computed using only productive TCR beta rearrangements. TCRdb obtained this table from immuneACCESS and retained in-frame rearrangements with V and J assigned. These tables miss some clones; where compared with another copy, unresolved V genes account for less than half of the shortfall, and the remainder is unexplained. D and trimming come from the DNA, and the V and J calls and clone size come from that table. This sample's table carries around 30,000 clones. Less than 2% of the sample is held by the ten biggest clonotypes.

The sample was CD8- CAR+ T cells sorted from cultured blood T cells, taken for CD19 CAR T cell therapy. According to the study, the label for this sample's cell subset or site signals: CD8-negative CAR-positive T cells from the infusion product. The clonotype comes from an older man with chronic lymphocytic leukemia.

The sequenced part of the CDR3 DNA is TGTTCCAGCAGCTTCACAGGGCCGCAGAGCACAGATACG. It is translated as CSSSFTGPQSTDT. The complete CDR3 reads CSSSFTGPQSTDTQYF. In this chain, TRBV7-4 is recombined with TRBJ2-3; D gene: possibly TRBD1, on 6 matching bases. The read terminates 3 residues before the CDR3 end, so the remaining end is supplied by the germline J gene. From cysteine to phenylalanine, the CDR3 is 16 amino acids long. The DNA covers only part of the CDR3, 39 bases in frame from base 1. Sequences SGHVT (CDR1) and SQSDAQ (CDR2) are obtained from the germline V gene. Full variable domain (CDR3 extended with the reference TRBV7-4 and TRBJ2-3 proteins): GAGVSQSPRYKVAKRGRDVALRCDSISGHVTLYWYRQTLGQGSEVLTYSQSDAQRDKSGRPSGRFSAERPERSVSTLKIQRTEQGDSAVYLCSSSFTGPQSTDTQYFGPGTRLTVL.